A single sample is the source of the 29 T cell receptor beta chains below, sequenced in a study of shared clonotypes between healthy human individuals. Generated by immunoSEQ multiplex PCR, the TCRdb table keeps only in-frame clones and is missing some. The profile shows about 1.5 million clones, nearly 99% of them singletons. Sequencing input: naive CD4+ T cells sorted from blood. This sample's subset: CD45RA+ positively selected. The origin of the receptors is a man younger than 45 in good health.

The V gene is TRBV7-8, the J gene TRBJ2-2, with unresolved D. The CDR3 is 17 residues long. CDR1 is SGHVS, CDR2 FQNEAQ, per germline. Trimming stripped 2 bases from V and 0 bases from J, with 13 bases between. DNA for the CDR3: TGTGCCAGCAGCTTACGGCCGCCAGGCCCGAACACCGGGGAGCTGTTTTTT. Protein product: CASSLRPPGPNTGELFF.

This chain joins TRBV5-1 and TRBJ2-1; 10 nucleotides agree with TRBD2. The germline gives CDR1 SGHRS, CDR2 YFSETQ. The CDR3 spans 15 residues. V was clipped by 1 base and J by 7 bases; unmatched bases: 5. CDR3 residues: CASSLLTAGGNEQFF. The CDR3 DNA follows: TGCGCCAGCAGCTTGTTGACAGCGGGGGGGAATGAGCAGTTCTTC.

The CDR3 bases are TGCGCCAGCAGCCAAGCCTGGGGAGGCTACACCTTC. The encoded protein is CASSQAWGGYTF. The V and J genes are TRBV4-1 and TRBJ1-2; D ambiguous. The CDR3 contains 12 residues. From germline, CDR1 is MGHRA and CDR2 YSYEKL. The V gene lost 1 base and the J gene lost 8 bases, with 8 bases spanning the gap.

The rearrangement joins TRBV7-9 to TRBJ2-3; a possible D gene is TRBD2 (6 bases). The CDR3 extends over 16 amino acids. The V end lost 5 bases, the J end lost 2 bases, and 17 bases lay between the germline ends. Germline lookup yields CDR1 SEHNR and CDR2 FQNEAQ (reference sequence). The CDR3 sequence: CASSGGLPRYTDTQYF. CDR3 DNA: TGTGCCAGCAGCGGGGGACTCCCAAGATACACAGATACGCAGTATTTT.

This clone was found once. The chain is built from TRBV5-1 and TRBJ2-1; D remains unclear. The CDR3 runs to 15 residues. V lost 2 bases to trimming and J lost 1 base, with 10 bases between them. The germline V gene encodes CDR1 SGHRS and CDR2 YFSETQ. The CDR3 spells CASSFVPDSYNEQFF. DNA of the CDR3: TGCGCCAGCAGCTTCGTGCCAGATTCCTACAATGAGCAGTTCTTC.

The sample holds one count of this clone. The rearrangement links TRBV6-5 to TRBJ2-7; the D is unclear. CDR1 is MNHEY and CDR2 is SVGAGI in the germline V gene. V lost 6 bases and J 4 bases, leaving 7 bases between the germline ends. This CDR3 region has 11 residues. DNA for the CDR3: TGTGCCAGCAGGATATTTTACGAGCAGTACTTC. Translation: CASRIFYEQYF.

This sequence joins TRBV18 and TRBJ2-3; 10 bases are shared with TRBD2. This CDR3 region has 19 residues. Germline trimming cut 0 bases from V and 4 bases from J; bases unmatched to any gene: 13. From germline, CDR1 is KGHSH and CDR2 LQKENI. DNA for the CDR3: TGTGCCAGCTCACCACCGAAAGTTCTAGCGGGGGATCGGGCAGATACGCAGTATTTT. Amino acids: CASSPPKVLAGDRADTQYF.

This sequence joins TRBV5-1 and TRBJ2-5; no firm D call. There are 14 residues in the CDR3. Germline V gene data show CDR1 as SGHRS and CDR2 as YFSETQ. Trimming shortened V by 4 bases and J by 1 base, and 11 bases separated the two germline ends. This chain's CDR3 is CASSRRFSQETQYF. Written as DNA, the CDR3 is TGCGCCAGCAGCCGCAGGTTCTCCCAAGAGACCCAGTACTTC.

This clone has a single count. The chain couples TRBV6-5 to TRBJ2-7, with D maybe TRBD1 (6 bases). Per the germline V gene, CDR1 is MNHEY and CDR2 is SVGAGI. The CDR3 has 14 residues. Trimming took off 5 bases at V and 3 bases at J, with 14 bases between the two ends. The chain's CDR3 is CASSHRQAGYEQYF. CDR3 DNA sequence: TGTGCCAGCAGTCACCGACAGGCGGGCTACGAGCAGTACTTC.

V and J are TRBV30 and TRBJ1-2; D not resolved. The CDR3 extends over 14 amino acids. Per germline, CDR1 GTSNPN and CDR2 SVGIG (reference sequence). Deletions cut 0 bases from V and 0 bases from J, with 8 bases between. In DNA form, the CDR3 reads TGTGCCTGGAGTGTACTTATAGCTAACTATGGCTACACCTTC. As protein: CAWSVLIANYGYTF.

The chain employs TRBV10-3 and TRBJ2-7; unclear D gene. The CDR3 runs 14 residues. Germline values: CDR1 ENHRY, CDR2 SYGVKD. V dropped 4 bases and J dropped 0 bases, with 10 bases sitting between them. Written as DNA, the CDR3 is TGTGCCATCAGTGGGGCCCGAGACTCCTACGAGCAGTACTTC. This codes for CAISGARDSYEQYF.

The V gene is TRBV19, the J gene TRBJ1-2, with 8 bases that match TRBD1. Germline CDR1 reads LNHDA; CDR2 reads SQIVND (reference sequence). The CDR3 is 16 residues long. V trimming: 6 bases; J trimming: 3 bases; junction bases outside the gene matches: 12. CDR3: CASSPGQVGLDYGYTF. CDR3 DNA sequence: TGTGCCAGTAGCCCGGGACAGGTAGGGTTGGACTATGGCTACACCTTC.

The chain employs TRBV7-2 and TRBJ1-1; D is unclear. The CDR3 contains 16 residues. V gave up 0 bases and J gave up 1 base, with 12 bases separating them. The germline CDR1 and CDR2 sequences are SGHTA and FQGNSA. The CDR3 DNA sequence: TGTGCCAGCAGCTTAGCGCACAAACGGTCGAACACTGAAGCTTTCTTT. Translating it yields CASSLAHKRSNTEAFF.

In regard to this clone: Distinct nucleotide sequences in the sample also encode this CDR3. The chain carries TRBV11-3 and TRBJ1-1; unclear D gene. Germline-derived CDR1 and CDR2 are SGHNT and YENEEA. V was cut by 1 base and J by 1 base, with 4 bases left in between. The CDR3 spans 13 residues. This CDR3 reads CASSLGANTEAFF. DNA of the CDR3: TGTGCCAGCAGCTTAGGAGCGAACACTGAAGCTTTCTTT.

This clone has only one observation. The chain combines TRBV28 with TRBJ2-5; the match to TRBD2 covers 8 bases. The CDR3 consists of 16 residues. CDR1 and CDR2 from the germline V gene are MDHEN and SYDVKM. The junction had 10 bases not matched to a gene; V was cut back by 4 bases and J by 3 bases. The CDR3 protein is CASSWAREVLEETQYF. DNA of the CDR3: TGTGCCAGCAGTTGGGCGCGGGAGGTATTGGAAGAGACCCAGTACTTC.

The J gene is TRBJ2-1, the V gene TRBV19; maybe TRBD1 (5 bases). V lost 6 bases and J 15 bases, leaving 15 bases between the germline ends. The CDR3 loop spans 11 amino acids. Looked up from germline, CDR1 is LNHDA and CDR2 is SQIVND (reference sequence). The CDR3 region has the DNA TGTGCCAGTAGGCAGGGTTGGTTTGGGTTCTTC. Its protein product is CASRQGWFGFF.

Note on this clone: In the same sample, other DNA sequences code for this CDR3. This rearrangement joins TRBV10-2 to TRBJ2-1; D not certain. The CDR3 contains 11 residues. Trimming cost V 4 bases and J 10 bases, with 8 bases left between them. Germline values: CDR1 WSHSY, CDR2 SAAADI. CDR3 sequence (DNA): TGCGCCAGCAGTGGAGCGAACGAGCAGTTCTTC. This gives the protein CASSGANEQFF.

This rearrangement joins TRBV7-9 to TRBJ2-6; unclear D gene. The CDR3 covers 15 residues. Trimming pared 2 bases from V and 1 base from J, leaving 6 bases between. Germline CDR1 reads SEHNR; CDR2 reads FQNEAQ (reference sequence). CDR3 residues: CASSLMRSGANVLTF. In DNA, the CDR3 is TGTGCCAGCAGCTTAATGCGGTCTGGGGCCAACGTCCTGACTTTC.

The chain recombines TRBV19 with TRBJ2-3, with 7 bases matching TRBD1. Germline V gene sequence: CDR1 LNHDA, CDR2 SQIVND (reference sequence). CDR3 length: 13 residues. With 5 bases clipped from V and 3 bases from J, the junction kept 2 bases outside the gene matches. CDR3 sequence: CASSVGQTDTQYF. The CDR3 DNA reads TGTGCCAGTAGTGTGGGACAGACAGATACGCAGTATTTT.

The V and J genes are TRBV2 and TRBJ1-5; weak D call: TRBD1 (5 bases). Per germline, CDR1 SNHLY and CDR2 FYNNEI. The CDR3 spans 13 residues. V lost 7 bases and J lost 7, with 14 bases in between. The CDR3 DNA reads TGTGCCAGCACACCCAGGGTCGGACAGCCCCAGCATTTT. Translated, it gives CASTPRVGQPQHF.

Remarks on this clone: This CDR3 is also generated by other DNA sequences in the sample. The chain is built from TRBV28 and TRBJ1-5; TRBD1 is a possible D gene (6 bases). The germline V and J ends were trimmed by 1 base and 6 bases, with 7 bases remaining between them. CDR1 MDHEN and CDR2 SYDVKM come from the germline V gene. The CDR3 loop spans 13 amino acids. The DNA for the CDR3 is TGTGCCAGCAGTTTATTAGGGGGTCAGCCCCAGCATTTT. This translates into CASSLLGGQPQHF.

The table lists this clone with a count of one. The sample carries other DNA sequences with the same CDR3. This sequence joins TRBV25-1 and TRBJ2-7; the D is unclear. The CDR3 consists of 11 residues. The V end was cut by 4 bases, the J end by 3 bases, with 4 bases between. CDR1 MGHDK and CDR2 SYGVNS come from the germline V gene. CDR3 region: CASSALYEQYF. In DNA form, the CDR3 reads TGTGCCAGCAGTGCCCTCTACGAGCAGTACTTC.

This sequence joins TRBV5-1 and TRBJ2-7, with D hard to call. The V end was cut by 2 bases, the J end by 2 bases, with 20 bases between. Germline CDR1 and CDR2: SGHRS and YFSETQ. The CDR3 has 17 residues. In DNA, the CDR3 is TGCGCCAGCAGCTTCCATTTAGGGCAGGATTCTGCCTACGAGCAGTACTTC. Its protein product is CASSFHLGQDSAYEQYF.

The rearrangement uses TRBV7-2 and TRBJ2-1; no firm D call. This CDR3 comprises 12 residues. Germline V gives CDR1 SGHTA, CDR2 FQGNSA. V was clipped by 2 bases and J by 4 bases, with 3 bases between them. The CDR3 is CASSLMYNEQFF. The CDR3 DNA follows: TGTGCCAGCAGCTTAATGTACAATGAGCAGTTCTTC.

The V call is TRBV28, the J call TRBJ1-4; D call uncertain. The CDR3 sequence is 12 residues long. V lost 8 bases to trimming and J lost 4 bases, with 8 bases between them. The germline V gene encodes CDR1 MDHEN and CDR2 SYDVKM. The CDR3 is CASARSNEKLFF. Written as DNA, the CDR3 is TGTGCCAGCGCACGGAGTAATGAAAAACTGTTTTTT.

The chain uses TRBV7-9 and TRBJ2-2; D is possibly TRBD1 (5 bases). CDR1 and CDR2 from the germline V gene are SEHNR and FQNEAQ (reference sequence). The V and J ends lost 5 bases and 3 bases respectively, with 16 bases between them. The CDR3 is 16 amino acids. This chain's CDR3 is CASSKRFGHDTGELFF. The CDR3 DNA follows: TGTGCCAGCAGCAAACGTTTTGGACACGACACCGGGGAGCTGTTTTTT.

CDR3 sequence: CASTAGFSGANVLTF. CDR3 sequence (DNA): TGCGCCAGCACCGCCGGATTCTCTGGGGCCAACGTCCTGACTTTC. The chain uses TRBV5-1 and TRBJ2-6; D gene ambiguous. V was shortened by 6 bases and J by 0 bases, with 10 bases between the two germline ends. The CDR3 consists of 15 residues. Germline CDR1 and CDR2: SGHRS and YFSETQ.

In the case of this clone: One end of the junction is discordant with germline, which a read error may explain. The gene calls are TRBV6-1 and TRBJ2-1, with D perhaps matching TRBD1 (5 bases). Germline values: CDR1 MNHNS, CDR2 SASEGT. CDR3 size: 11 residues. The chain's CDR3 is CASSQLTASIF. DNA for the CDR3: TGTGCCAGCAGCCAGCTGACAGCAAGTATCTTC.

V usage is TRBV19 and J usage is TRBJ2-1, with D hard to call. From germline, CDR1 is LNHDA and CDR2 SQIVND (reference sequence). The V gene lost 6 bases and the J gene lost 10 bases, with 16 bases spanning the gap. CDR3 length equals 13 residues. CDR3: CASRMDGSWEQFF. CDR3 in DNA: TGTGCCAGTAGGATGGACGGAAGTTGGGAGCAGTTCTTC.